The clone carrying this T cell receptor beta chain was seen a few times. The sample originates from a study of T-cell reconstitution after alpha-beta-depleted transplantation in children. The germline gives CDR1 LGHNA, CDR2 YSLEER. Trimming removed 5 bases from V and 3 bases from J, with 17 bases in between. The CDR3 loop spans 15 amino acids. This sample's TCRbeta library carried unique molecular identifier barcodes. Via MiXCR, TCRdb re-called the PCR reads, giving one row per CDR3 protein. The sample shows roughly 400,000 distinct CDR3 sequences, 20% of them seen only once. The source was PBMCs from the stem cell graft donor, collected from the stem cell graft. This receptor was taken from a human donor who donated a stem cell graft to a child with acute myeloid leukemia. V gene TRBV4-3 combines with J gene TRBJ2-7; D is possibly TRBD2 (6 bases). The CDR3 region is CASSTRRRENYEQYF. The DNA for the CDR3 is TGCGCCAGCAGCACTCGACGGAGGGAAAACTACGAGCAGTACTTC.